A selection of T cell receptor beta chains follows, all from one sample in a study of blood T cell repertoires in COVID-19. Here immunoSEQ multiplex PCR was the method, and the copy in TCRdb shows in-frame clones only, minus some. The sample lists some 290,000 clones; roughly 91% were seen once. Sequencing was carried out using PBMCs or T cells enriched from blood (not recorded which). The receptors originated from a woman aged 40 to 49 with acute COVID-19. Each CDR3 is given with its conserved first and last residue. A D gene is named only where the DNA matches it firmly. Only part of the rows carry a size: once, few, many, or a class if the clone is expanded.

clone size	D gene	V gene	J gene	CDR3 DNA	CDR3 protein
.	TRBD1	TRBV9	TRBJ2-1	TGTGCCAGCAGCGTCAGGGACAGGGGGTACAATGAGCAGTTCTTC	CASSVRDRGYNEQFF
.	TRBD2	TRBV3-1/TRBV3-2	TRBJ2-5	TGTGCCAGCAGCCAAGAAGTAGGCGGGGGGGCAGAGACCCAGTACTTC	CASSQEVGGGAETQYF
.	TRBD2	TRBV27	TRBJ2-2	TGTGCCAGCAGTTTAAATCTTCTAGCGGGAGACCTCGGGGAGCTGTTTTTT	CASSLNLLAGDLGELFF
.	.	TRBV30	TRBJ1-1	TGTGCCTGGAGTGTACGGTTCATGGACACTGAAGCTTTCTTT	CAWSVRFMDTEAFF
few	.	TRBV19	TRBJ1-4	TGTGCCAGTCGCCCAGGGAATGAAAAACTGTTTTTT	CASRPGNEKLFF
.	TRBD1	TRBV28	TRBJ2-6	TGTGCCAGCAGTGGGGCCGGGACAGGGTCTTCTGGGGCCAACGTCCTGACTTTC	CASSGAGTGSSGANVLTF
.	TRBD1	TRBV2	TRBJ1-6	TGTGCCAGCGACCGGGACAGGGGAAATTCACCCCTCCACTTT	CASDRDRGNSPLHF
.	.	TRBV5-1	TRBJ2-5	TGCGCCAGCAGCTCCGACAGCCGCCGGACCCAGTACTTC	CASSSDSRRTQYF
.	.	TRBV2	TRBJ1-1	TGTGCCAGCAGCAGGCAGGGGACTGAAGCTTTCTTT	CASSRQGTEAFF
.	TRBD1	TRBV14	TRBJ1-2	TGTGCCAGCAGCCCCCGTGAAGGGGGCCGGAATGGCTACACCTTC	CASSPREGGRNGYTF
.	TRBD1	TRBV28	TRBJ1-2	TGTGCCAGCAGTTCCGATGAGGTTGACAGGGGCTATGGCTACACCTTC	CASSSDEVDRGYGYTF
.	TRBD1	TRBV4-1	TRBJ1-6	TGCGCCAGCAGCCTCTCGACAGGGGGTAATTCACCCCTCCACTTT	CASSLSTGGNSPLHF
.	.	TRBV6-5	TRBJ2-2	TGTGCCAGCAGTTCCAAGAGGGTCCTTAACACCGGGGAGCTGTTTTTT	CASSSKRVLNTGELFF
.	.	TRBV6-5	TRBJ2-7	TGTGCCAGTCGAACCCGACAGATCTCCTACGAGCAGTACTTC	CASRTRQISYEQYF
.	TRBD1	TRBV29-1	TRBJ1-1	TGCAGCGCTACGACAGGGTGGGCCACTGAAGCTTTCTTT	CSATTGWATEAFF
.	TRBD2	TRBV7-9	TRBJ2-2	TGTGCCAGCAGCAAAGGACTAGCGGCGAACACCGGGGAGCTGTTTTTT	CASSKGLAANTGELFF
.	TRBD2	TRBV6-6	TRBJ2-5	TGTGCCACCGGGACTAGCGGGCCTCAAGAGACCCAGTACTTC	CATGTSGPQETQYF
.	TRBD1	TRBV30	TRBJ1-2	TGTGCCTGGAGTCGACAGGGTGGCGACACCTTC	CAWSRQGGDTF
.	TRBD2	TRBV29-1	TRBJ2-3	TGCAGCGTTGGAACGACTAGCGGGGCCCTAGATACGCAGTATTTT	CSVGTTSGALDTQYF
.	.	TRBV3-1/TRBV3-2	TRBJ2-2	TGTGCCAGCAGCCAGTCCCAGGCCGGGGAGCTGTTTTTT	CASSQSQAGELFF
.	.	TRBV12-3/TRBV12-4	TRBJ2-1	TGTGCCAGCAGTTCCGACAGTTACAATGAGCAGTTCTTC	CASSSDSYNEQFF
.	TRBD1	TRBV5-1	TRBJ2-1	TGCGCCAGCAGCCTCGGGACAGCCAATGAGCAGTTCTTC	CASSLGTANEQFF
.	.	TRBV6-5	TRBJ1-1	TGTGCCAGCAGTTACTGGGGCCAGGGTGGAACTGAAGCTTTCTTT	CASSYWGQGGTEAFF
.	.	TRBV3-1/TRBV3-2	TRBJ1-2	TGTGCCAGCAGCCTTCGACAGAAAACTAACTATGGCTACACCTTC	CASSLRQKTNYGYTF
.	.	TRBV4-1	TRBJ2-2	TGCGCCAGCAGCCAGTACGGTGCGAACACCGGGGAGCTGTTTTTT	CASSQYGANTGELFF
.	.	TRBV19	TRBJ1-1	TGTGCCAGTAGTGGACCCCGACAACTCGGACAACGAACTGAAGCTTTCTTT	CASSGPRQLGQRTEAFF